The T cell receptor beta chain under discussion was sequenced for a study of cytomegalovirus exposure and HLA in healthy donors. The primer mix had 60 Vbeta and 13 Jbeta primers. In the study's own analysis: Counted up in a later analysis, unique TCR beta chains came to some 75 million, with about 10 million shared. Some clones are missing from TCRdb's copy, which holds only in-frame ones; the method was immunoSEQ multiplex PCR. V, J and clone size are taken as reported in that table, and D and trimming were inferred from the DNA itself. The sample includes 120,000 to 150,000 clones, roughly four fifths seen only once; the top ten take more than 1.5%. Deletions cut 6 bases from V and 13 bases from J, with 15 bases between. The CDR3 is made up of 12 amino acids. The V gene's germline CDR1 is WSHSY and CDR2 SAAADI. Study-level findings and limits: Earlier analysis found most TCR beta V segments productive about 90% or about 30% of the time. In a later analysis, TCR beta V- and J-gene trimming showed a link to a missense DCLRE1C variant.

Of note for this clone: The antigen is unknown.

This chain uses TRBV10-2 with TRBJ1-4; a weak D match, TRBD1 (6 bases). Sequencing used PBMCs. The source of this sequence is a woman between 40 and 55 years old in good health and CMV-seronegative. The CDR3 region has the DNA TGCGCCAGCAGCCCTCCCAGGGGTGCACTGTTTTTT. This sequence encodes CASSPPRGALFF.